This record covers a single TCR beta chain. Its cognate antigen is unknown. Libraries for TCRalpha and TCRbeta carried sample barcodes and unique molecular identifiers via 5'RACE. TCRdb passed the 5' RACE reads through MiXCR, listing each CDR3 protein once. The sample includes tens of thousands of distinct CDR3 sequences, under 7.5% of them seen just once. This sample is part of a study of T-cell memory formation after mild COVID-19. Study-wide results and caveats: Memory from before infection featured some responding clones, which suggests cross-reactive memory joined. CM and EM subsets held most contracting CD4+ clones; EMRA held CD8+ ones.

Germline CDR1 reads SGDLS; CDR2 reads YYNGEE. Trimming at V came to 6 bases and at J to 5 bases, leaving 7 bases not matched to a gene. This CDR3 spans 14 amino acids. This chain joins TRBV9 and TRBJ1-1; 10 bases agree with TRBD1. The sample was PBMCs or a T cell subset sorted from them (not recorded which). The receptor was isolated from a man between 18 and 35 years old who had mild COVID-19 (a few samples of this study predate the infection). Cell type and time point are not known. The CDR3 region is CASMLGTGETEAFF. The CDR3 bases are TGTGCCAGCATGTTGGGGACAGGGGAGACTGAAGCTTTCTTT.